This T cell receptor (beta chain) was sequenced for a study of blood T cell repertoires in COVID-19. Study background: COVID-19 samples from acute and convalescent phases originated in the United States, Italy and Spain. T cells, B-cell-depleted T cells, or PBMCs provided the cDNA or gDNA that served as material.

In the original workflow: Estimates of nucleated cell counts were drawn from the amplification of reference gene primers. Using immunoSEQ multiplex PCR, the repertoire was profiled, and TCRdb retains in-frame clones only, with some absent. Clonal size and the V and J genes are those of that table, whereas D and trimming came from the DNA. Here the sample spans roughly 100,000 clones, approximately 89% being singletons. Germline CDR1 SGDLS, CDR2 YYNGEE. The germline V and J ends were trimmed by 0 bases and 4 bases, with 11 bases remaining between them. This CDR3 has 15 amino acids. The receptor comes from a woman older than 75 in a cohort sampled during active COVID-19. This rearrangement joins TRBV9 to TRBJ2-1; D is undetermined. Sequenced: peripheral blood. The CDR3, as DNA: TGTGCCAGCAGCGTAGACCCGCGTGAGTACAATGAGCAGTTCTTC. Translation gives CASSVDPREYNEQFF. Full variable domain (outside the CDR3, taken from reference TRBV9 and TRBJ2-1): DSGVTQTPKHLITATGQRVTLRCSPRSGDLSVYWYQQSLDQGLQFLIQYYNGEERAKGNILERFSAQQFPDLHSELNLSSLELGDSALYFCASSVDPREYNEQFFGPGTRLTVL.